The 25 T cell receptor beta chains below were found in one sample sequenced in a study of OX40 agonist ivuxolimab in advanced cancers. Some clones are missing from TCRdb's copy, which holds only in-frame ones; the method was immunoSEQ multiplex PCR. This sample has about 84,000 clones; about 88% occur once, and the top ten carry 0.19%. The sample in question was CD4+ or CD8+ T cells sorted from blood, obtained in a trial of the OX40 agonist ivuxolimab. The receptors were sampled from an adult with an advanced solid tumor such as melanoma, head and neck, liver or kidney cancer.

The rearrangement joins TRBV6-5 to TRBJ1-5; 7 bases are a match to TRBD1. This CDR3 is built from 13 residues. CDR1 and CDR2 from the germline V gene are MNHEY and SVGAGI. With V trimmed by 6 bases and J by 9 bases, 8 bases remained unmatched. CDR3 nucleotides: TGTGCCAGCAGGTCGACAGGGCCGGGGCCCCAGCATTTT. Protein product: CASRSTGPGPQHF.

The CDR3 protein is CASRADRDYSTF. In nucleotides, the CDR3 is TGTGCCAGCAGGGCCGACAGGGACTACAGCACCTTC. The chain links TRBV2 to TRBJ1-2; 7 nucleotides align to TRBD1. This CDR3 contains 12 residues. V dropped 6 bases and J dropped 13; count of bases not matched to a gene: 11. Germline V gene data show CDR1 as SNHLY and CDR2 as FYNNEI.

The chain couples TRBV7-6 to TRBJ2-5; 7 nucleotides agree with TRBD2. The J segment lost 1 base and the V segment lost 2 bases, leaving 7 bases of the junction unmatched. Germline CDR1 and CDR2: SGHVS and FNYEAQ. This CDR3 region has 16 residues. The CDR3: CASSLTSSGAQETQYF. Here the CDR3 DNA reads TGTGCCAGCAGCTTAACGTCGAGCGGGGCCCAAGAGACCCAGTACTTC.

The chain employs TRBV5-6 and TRBJ2-2, with D maybe TRBD1 (7 bases). The CDR3 has 16 residues. V was trimmed by 3 bases and J by 4 bases, leaving 16 bases between them. Per germline, CDR1 SGHDT and CDR2 YYEEEE. CDR3 amino acids: CASSYLDREATGELFF. CDR3 in DNA: TGTGCCAGCAGCTATCTCGACAGGGAGGCCACCGGGGAGCTGTTTTTT.

The V and J genes are TRBV2 and TRBJ2-2; D unclear. V was shortened by 2 bases and J by 1 base, with 11 bases between the two germline ends. The CDR3 is made up of 16 amino acids. The germline CDR1 and CDR2 sequences are SNHLY and FYNNEI. The CDR3 region is CASSETGLGNTGELFF. In nucleotides, the CDR3 is TGTGCCAGCAGTGAAACGGGCCTAGGGAACACCGGGGAGCTGTTTTTT.

This clone is a singleton in its sample. The V call is TRBV4-2, the J call TRBJ1-1, with 7 bases identical to TRBD1. The germline V gene has CDR1 LGHNA and CDR2 YNFKEQ. After removal of 4 bases from V and 4 bases from J, the junction contained 12 bases not matched to a gene. There are 16 residues in the CDR3. The CDR3 DNA sequence: TGTGCCAGCAGCCCTTTTCCTGCAGGGGGTGGCACTGAAGCTTTCTTT. Protein sequence: CASSPFPAGGGTEAFF.

The chain joins TRBV6-6 to TRBJ1-3; weak D call: TRBD1 (6 bases). The CDR3 runs 13 residues. Trimming shortened V by 6 bases and J by 0 bases, and 6 bases separated the two germline ends. CDR1 and CDR2 from the germline V gene are MNHNY and SVGAGI (reference sequence). CDR3: CASRDSSGNTIYF. As DNA, the CDR3 is TGTGCCAGCAGGGACAGCTCTGGAAACACCATATATTTT.

The V and J genes are TRBV6-5 and TRBJ1-3; perhaps TRBD1 as D (6 bases). V gave up 7 bases and J gave up 0 bases, with 13 bases separating them. The CDR3 is made up of 15 amino acids. Germline values: CDR1 MNHEY, CDR2 SVGAGI. This chain's CDR3 is CASNVGRGSGNTIYF. CDR3 nucleotides: TGTGCCAGCAACGTAGGCAGGGGCTCTGGAAACACCATATATTTT.

This chain uses TRBV2 with TRBJ1-1; 9 bases line up with TRBD1. Germline loops: CDR1 SNHLY, CDR2 FYNNEI. V trimming: 6 bases; J trimming: 7 bases; junction bases outside the gene matches: 6. The CDR3 contains 13 residues. This CDR3 is CASRRQGVGEAFF. For the CDR3, the DNA is TGTGCCAGCAGGCGACAGGGGGTAGGTGAAGCTTTCTTT.

The chain joins TRBV9 to TRBJ1-3; D is undetermined. This CDR3 is 16 amino acids long. The germline V and J ends were trimmed by 0 bases and 0 bases, with 10 bases remaining between them. Germline-derived CDR1 and CDR2 are SGDLS and YYNGEE. DNA of the CDR3: TGTGCCAGCAGCGTAGCTGTGTTCGACTCTGGAAACACCATATATTTT. Translated, it gives CASSVAVFDSGNTIYF.

This chain connects TRBV7-2 to TRBJ2-3; D possibly corresponds to TRBD2 (6 bases). CDR1 is SGHTA and CDR2 is FQGNSA in the germline V gene. Trimming took off 5 bases at V and 1 base at J, with 19 bases between the two ends. The CDR3 is made up of 17 amino acids. The CDR3 coding sequence is TGTGCCAGCAGCGACCCCCTACGGGAGTGGGGCACAGATACGCAGTATTTT. Its protein is CASSDPLREWGTDTQYF.

In DNA form, the CDR3 reads TGCGCCAGCAGCCTGGACAGAGATTACGAGCAGTACGTC. Protein sequence: CASSLDRDYEQYV. The chain is built from TRBV5-1 and TRBJ2-7; D may be TRBD1 (6 bases). There are 13 residues in the CDR3. V was shortened by 4 bases and J by 4 bases, with 12 bases between the two germline ends. Germline CDR1 SGHRS, CDR2 YFSETQ.

The CDR3 is CASRAGGYYGYTF. CDR3 nucleotide sequence: TGTGCCAGCAGGGCAGGGGGCTACTATGGCTACACCTTC. This chain uses TRBV6-5 with TRBJ1-2, with TRBD1 matching 8 bases. Germline V gene sequence: CDR1 MNHEY, CDR2 SVGAGI. The J segment lost 3 bases and the V segment lost 6 bases, leaving 3 bases of the junction unmatched. The CDR3 spans 13 residues.

V usage is TRBV27 and J usage is TRBJ2-5; TRBD1 aligns across 10 bases. Germline CDR1 is MNHEY and CDR2 is SMNVEV (reference sequence). After removal of 5 bases from V and 2 bases from J, the junction contained 5 bases not matched to a gene. The CDR3 extends over 15 amino acids. This CDR3 is CASSPRTGGQETQYF. In DNA form, the CDR3 reads TGTGCCAGCAGTCCGCGGACAGGGGGACAAGAGACCCAGTACTTC.

This clone was found a few times. This chain joins TRBV28 and TRBJ2-5, with D unclear. The CDR3 contains 13 residues. The germline V gene encodes CDR1 MDHEN and CDR2 SYDVKM. V lost 11 bases to trimming and J lost 4 bases, with 17 bases between them. CDR3 bases: TGTGCCTCGAAAGGTTGGGGTTTAGAGACCCAGTACTTC. This translates into CASKGWGLETQYF.

The chain joins TRBV28 to TRBJ2-7; D assignment may be TRBD1 or TRBD2 (5 bases each). CDR1 and CDR2 from the germline V gene are MDHEN and SYDVKM. The V gene lost 7 bases and the J gene lost 4 bases, with 17 bases spanning the gap. This CDR3 region has 14 residues. The CDR3 sequence is CASNPGTVLYEQYF. CDR3 DNA sequence: TGTGCCAGCAATCCCGGGACGGTACTTTACGAGCAGTACTTC.

In this sample, this clone turned up once. This chain connects TRBV29-1 to TRBJ1-2, with D hard to call. The CDR3 totals 13 residues. Germline V gives CDR1 SQVTM, CDR2 ANQGSEA. The germline V and J ends were trimmed by 0 bases and 5 bases, with 10 bases remaining between them. CDR3 residues: CSVEDSWGYGYTF. In DNA, the CDR3 is TGCAGCGTTGAAGATAGCTGGGGTTATGGCTACACCTTC.

The chain uses TRBV19 and TRBJ1-5, with D possibly TRBD1 on 5 matching bases. Trimming removed 10 bases from V and 0 bases from J, with 16 bases in between. This CDR3 spans 15 amino acids. Germline values: CDR1 LNHDA, CDR2 SQIVND (reference sequence). The CDR3 loop reads CATGGTAYSNQPQHF. In DNA form, the CDR3 reads TGTGCCACCGGCGGGACGGCGTATAGCAATCAGCCCCAGCATTTT.

The J gene is TRBJ2-5, the V gene TRBV7-9; D is ambiguous. This CDR3 region has 12 residues. Per the germline V gene, CDR1 is SEHNR and CDR2 is FQNEAQ (reference sequence). Trimming left V 3 bases short and J 9 bases short, with 11 bases between. The CDR3 nucleotides read TGTGCCAGCAGCTTCAGTTTTGTTTCCCAGTACTTC. This translates into CASSFSFVSQYF.

The rearrangement links TRBV11-2 to TRBJ1-2, with 8 positions matching TRBD1. J gave up 8 bases and V 5 bases, and 10 bases lay outside the gene matches. CDR1 is SGHAT and CDR2 is FQNNGV in the germline V gene. The CDR3 covers 14 residues. The DNA of the CDR3 is TGTGCCAGCAGCCCAACCGACAGGGGTGGAGGCTACACCTTC. Protein sequence: CASSPTDRGGGYTF. Looking up the rest from reference TRBV11-2 and TRBJ1-2 gives the full variable domain: EAGVAQSPRYKIIEKRQSVAFWCNPISGHATLYWYQQILGQGPKLLIQFQNNGVVDDSQLPKDRFSAERLKGVDSTLKIQPAKLEDSAVYLCASSPTDRGGGYTFGSGTRLTVV.

The chain joins TRBV6-1 to TRBJ1-6, with D possibly TRBD1 on 6 matching bases. Germline CDR1 and CDR2: MNHNS and SASEGT. This CDR3 has 16 residues. V shed 3 bases and J shed 9 bases, with 18 bases lying between them. The CDR3 loop is CASSDQGSLGGSPLHF. Written as DNA, the CDR3 is TGTGCCAGCAGTGATCAGGGGAGCCTCGGCGGTTCACCCCTCCACTTT.

This clone was detected only a few times. The V gene is TRBV9, the J gene TRBJ1-1; possibly TRBD1 for D (6 bases). The CDR3 has 14 residues. Per the germline V gene, CDR1 is SGDLS and CDR2 is YYNGEE. Trimming took 2 bases from V and 0 from J, leaving 8 bases between them. In DNA, the CDR3 is TGTGCCAGCAGCGTGGACAGTCTGAACACTGAAGCTTTCTTT. This translates into CASSVDSLNTEAFF.

For this clone: Within the sample, other DNA sequences also encode this same CDR3. The chain carries TRBV28 and TRBJ1-1, with unresolved D. The CDR3 contains 12 residues. Germline values: CDR1 MDHEN, CDR2 SYDVKM. Trimming removed 2 bases from V and 3 bases from J, with 4 bases in between. Here the CDR3 DNA reads TGTGCCAGCAGTTTAGGGTACACTGAAGCTTTCTTT. It is translated as CASSLGYTEAFF.

The chain employs TRBV10-1 and TRBJ2-5; D is unclear. CDR3 length: 14 residues. From germline, CDR1 is WNHNN and CDR2 SYGVQD (reference sequence). V lost 0 bases and J lost 1, with 6 bases in between. The DNA for the CDR3 is TGCGCCAGCAGTGAGTCTTCGGCCCAAGAGACCCAGTACTTC. This encodes CASSESSAQETQYF.

This clone was counted once. This chain links TRBV5-1 with TRBJ1-1, with 9 nucleotides matching TRBD1. This CDR3 comprises 17 residues. With V trimmed by 0 bases and J by 5 bases, 11 bases remained unmatched. Germline CDR1 and CDR2: SGHRS and YFSETQ. The CDR3 spells CASSLESRTGARTEAFF. The CDR3 DNA sequence: TGCGCCAGCAGCTTGGAATCCCGGACAGGGGCTAGGACTGAAGCTTTCTTT. The full variable domain, its missing parts supplied by reference TRBV5-1 and TRBJ1-1, is KAGVTQTPRYLIKTRGQQVTLSCSPISGHRSVSWYQQTPGQGLQFLFEYFSETQRNKGNFPGRFSGRQFSNSRSEMNVSTLELGDSALYLCASSLESRTGARTEAFFGQGTRLTVV.